Sequencing of this T cell receptor (beta chain) was carried out in a study of shared clonotypes between healthy human individuals. General observations from the study: Naive subsets, compared against memory subsets, generally had larger estimated richness values. Rarefaction exposed incomplete sorted-subset sequencing despite large depth.

This clone appeared a few times. The antigen is not known. The CDR3 sequence is 16 residues long. The germline V gene encodes CDR1 MRHNA and CDR2 SNTAGT. With 0 bases clipped from V and 0 bases from J, the junction kept 2 bases outside the gene matches. Per the study methods: Sequence data from immunoSEQ were junction-only and lacked quality scores; consequently, filtering differed. This table comes from immunoSEQ multiplex PCR, and its TCRdb copy is limited to in-frame clones, with some not included. V and J calls plus clone size are reproduced from that table; the DNA served to infer D and trimming. The table has approximately 99,000 clones, 68% seen once. The study enrolled healthy HIV-negative adults without recent acute infections or vaccinations as donors.

The receptor comes from a woman aged 25-40 years in good health. V usage is TRBV6-4 and J usage is TRBJ2-3; 8 bases are shared with TRBD2. The sample comprised memory CD8+ T cells sorted from blood. The subset here: CD45RO+ cells pooled with CCR7-negative TemRA cells. The CDR3 region is CASSDSASGSTDTQYF. The CDR3 nucleotides are TGTGCCAGCAGTGACTCAGCTAGCGGGAGCACAGATACGCAGTATTTT.